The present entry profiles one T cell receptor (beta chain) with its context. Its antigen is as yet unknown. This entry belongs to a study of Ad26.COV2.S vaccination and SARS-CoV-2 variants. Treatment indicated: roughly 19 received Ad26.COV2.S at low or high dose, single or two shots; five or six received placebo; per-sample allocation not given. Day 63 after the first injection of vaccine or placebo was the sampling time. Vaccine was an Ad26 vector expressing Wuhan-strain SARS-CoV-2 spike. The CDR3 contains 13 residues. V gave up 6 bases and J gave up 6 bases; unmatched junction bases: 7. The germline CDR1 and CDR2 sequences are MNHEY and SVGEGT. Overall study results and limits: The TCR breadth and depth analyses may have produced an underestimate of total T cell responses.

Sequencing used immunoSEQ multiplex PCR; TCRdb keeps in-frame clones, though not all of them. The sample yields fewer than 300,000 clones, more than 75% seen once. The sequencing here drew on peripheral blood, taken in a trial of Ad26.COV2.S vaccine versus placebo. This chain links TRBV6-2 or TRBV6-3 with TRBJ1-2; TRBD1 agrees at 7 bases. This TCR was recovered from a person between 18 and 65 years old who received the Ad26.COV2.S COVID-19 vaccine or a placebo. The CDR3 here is CASSPGTANGYTF. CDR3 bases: TGTGCCAGCAGCCCCGGGACAGCCAATGGCTACACCTTC.